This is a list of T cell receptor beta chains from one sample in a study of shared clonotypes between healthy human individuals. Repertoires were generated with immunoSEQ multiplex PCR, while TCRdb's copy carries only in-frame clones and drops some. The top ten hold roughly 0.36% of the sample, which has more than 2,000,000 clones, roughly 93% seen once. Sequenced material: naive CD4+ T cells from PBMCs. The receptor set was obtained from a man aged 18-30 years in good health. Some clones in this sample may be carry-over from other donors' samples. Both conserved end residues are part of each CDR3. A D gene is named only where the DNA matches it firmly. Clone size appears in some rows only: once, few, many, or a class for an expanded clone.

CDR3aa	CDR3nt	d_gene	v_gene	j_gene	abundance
CASSLDRLADTQYF	TGTGCCAGCAGCCTGGACAGGTTGGCAGATACGCAGTATTTT	TRBD1	TRBV2	TRBJ2-3	NA
CASSPGTAFGSGANVLTF	TGCGCCAGCAGCCCCGGGACCGCCTTCGGCTCTGGGGCCAACGTCCTGACTTTC	NA	TRBV4-1	TRBJ2-6	once
CASTSGALIGGYTF	TGTGCCAGCACCTCCGGGGCTCTGATAGGAGGCTACACCTTC	NA	TRBV5-4	TRBJ1-2	NA
CASSEAGTVYEQYF	TGCGCCAGCAGTGAGGCCGGGACAGTTTACGAGCAGTACTTC	TRBD1	TRBV10-1	TRBJ2-7	NA
CASGVLVLGTDTQYF	TGTGCCAGCGGAGTGTTAGTATTGGGCACAGATACGCAGTATTTT	NA	TRBV28	TRBJ2-3	NA
CASSLEGGQPQHF	TGTGCCAGCAGCTTAGAGGGGGGACAGCCCCAGCATTTT	NA	TRBV7-3	TRBJ1-5	once
CASSSPRPLAGTTDTQYF	TGTGCCAGCAGCTCACCCCGACCCCTAGCGGGAACGACAGATACGCAGTATTTT	TRBD2	TRBV7-2	TRBJ2-3	NA
CASSLTPGSYNEQFF	TGCGCCAGCAGCTTGACCCCTGGCTCCTACAATGAGCAGTTCTTC	NA	TRBV5-1	TRBJ2-1	NA
CASSHPARHKNTEAFF	TGCGCCAGCAGCCACCCAGCGCGGCACAAGAACACTGAAGCTTTCTTT	NA	TRBV4-1	TRBJ1-1	once
CASSSLGVRGMNTEAFF	TGTGCCAGCAGCTCCCTCGGTGTGAGGGGAATGAACACTGAAGCTTTCTTT	NA	TRBV7-9	TRBJ1-1	NA
CASTQGNQPQHF	TGTGCCAGTACTCAAGGTAATCAGCCCCAGCATTTT	NA	TRBV19	TRBJ1-5	NA
CASSRAWDRGQDQPQHF	TGCGCCAGCAGCCGAGCCTGGGACAGGGGGCAGGATCAGCCCCAGCATTTT	TRBD1	TRBV4-1	TRBJ1-5	NA
CASSLRVGTEYGYTF	TGCGCCAGCAGCCTCCGGGTAGGGACCGAATATGGCTACACCTTC	NA	TRBV5-1	TRBJ1-2	NA
CSVGPGVDEQFF	TGCAGCGTGGGGCCGGGGGTTGATGAGCAGTTCTTC	NA	TRBV29-1	TRBJ2-1	NA
CASSQDQGAGSETQYF	TGTGCCAGCAGCCAAGATCAGGGTGCGGGGTCAGAGACCCAGTACTTC	NA	TRBV4-2	TRBJ2-5	NA
CASSPFPGGEDGELFF	TGTGCCAGCAGCCCCTTCCCCGGGGGCGAAGACGGGGAGCTGTTTTTT	NA	TRBV9	TRBJ2-2	NA
CASSLVGGLPTGELFF	TGCGCCAGCAGCTTGGTTGGAGGGTTGCCCACCGGGGAGCTGTTTTTT	NA	TRBV5-1	TRBJ2-2	NA
CASSLLIWVYEKLFF	TGTGCCAGCAGCCTATTGATATGGGTTTATGAAAAACTGTTTTTT	NA	TRBV11-3	TRBJ1-4	NA
CATSRGGQGNDEQFF	TGTGCCACCAGCAGAGGGGGACAGGGGAACGATGAGCAGTTCTTC	TRBD1	TRBV15	TRBJ2-1	NA
CASSFRDYGYTF	TGTGCCAGCAGTTTTCGCGATTATGGCTACACCTTC	NA	TRBV28	TRBJ1-2	once
CASSSRQNAVANYGYTF	TGTGCCAGCAGTTCCCGACAGAATGCGGTGGCTAACTATGGCTACACCTTC	NA	TRBV27	TRBJ1-2	NA
CASSVRDFKETQYF	TGTGCCAGCAGCGTGCGGGACTTTAAAGAGACCCAGTACTTC	NA	TRBV28	TRBJ2-5	NA